These 24 T cell receptor beta chains were sequenced from one sample in a study of cytomegalovirus exposure and HLA in healthy donors. Sequencing was performed with immunoSEQ multiplex PCR; in TCRdb, only in-frame clones are kept and a portion is missing. Of about 180,000 clones detected, 85% appear once; the ten largest clones hold approximately 15%. Sequencing was performed on PBMCs. Receptors were obtained from a young man in good health and CMV-seropositive.

The V and J genes are TRBV27 and TRBJ1-3; D is unclear. The CDR3 is 14 residues long. Trimming took off 0 bases at V and 1 base at J, with 4 bases between the two ends. CDR1 and CDR2 from the germline V gene are MNHEY and SMNVEV (reference sequence). The CDR3 nucleotides read TGTGCCAGCAGTTTATCCAGGTCTGGAAACACCATATATTTT. It encodes CASSLSRSGNTIYF.

V usage is TRBV18 and J usage is TRBJ2-5; 9 positions agree with TRBD2. Trimming took 1 base from V and 5 from J; bases not matched to a gene: 5. The length of the CDR3 is 15 residues. Germline CDR1 reads KGHSH; CDR2 reads LQKENI. The CDR3 loop is CASSPQGLAQETQYF. CDR3 nucleotides: TGTGCCAGCTCACCACAGGGACTAGCACAGGAGACCCAGTACTTC.

This clone showed up just once. This chain joins TRBV5-1 and TRBJ2-2; 14 nucleotides align to TRBD2. The length of the CDR3 is 16 residues. V shed 4 bases and J 7 bases; nucleotides not matched to a gene: 6. From germline, CDR1 is SGHRS and CDR2 YFSETQ. The CDR3 nucleotides are TGCGCCAGCAGCCCGGGACTAGCGGGAGATGGCGGGGAGCTGTTTTTT. Amino acid sequence: CASSPGLAGDGGELFF.

This rearrangement joins TRBV5-4 to TRBJ2-2; tentatively, D is TRBD1 (5 bases). The CDR3 loop spans 15 amino acids. Between the trimmed V and J ends, which lost 0 bases and 0 bases, there was a span of 6 bases. Germline lookup yields CDR1 SGHNT and CDR2 YYREEE (reference sequence). CDR3 sequence (DNA): TGTGCCAGCAGCTTGGCGACAGCGAACACCGGGGAGCTGTTTTTT. Its translation is CASSLATANTGELFF. The full variable domain, rest sourced from reference TRBV5-4 and TRBJ2-2, is ETGVTQSPTHLIKTRGQQVTLRCSSQSGHNTVSWYQQALGQGPQFIFQYYREEENGRGNFPPRFSGLQFPNYSSELNVNALELDDSALYLCASSLATANTGELFFGEGSRLTVL.

The chain joins TRBV29-1 to TRBJ2-1; D gene unclear. Trimming removed 1 base at V and 5 bases at J, with 9 bases between. Germline CDR1 reads SQVTM; CDR2 reads ANQGSEA. This CDR3 has 13 residues. The CDR3, as DNA: TGCAGCGTTGAAGGCAGATCTGACAATGAGCAGTTCTTC. Its translation is CSVEGRSDNEQFF.

The chain uses TRBV6-6 and TRBJ1-2; TRBD1 agrees at 10 bases. The CDR3 sequence is 16 residues long. V dropped 2 bases and J dropped 8; count of bases not matched to a gene: 11. CDR1 and CDR2 (germline): MNHNY, SVGAGI (reference sequence). CDR3 DNA sequence: TGTGCCAGCAGTTACCTCGGGACAGGGGATGAAGGGGGCTACACCTTC. It codes for CASSYLGTGDEGGYTF.

The sample holds one count of this clone. The gene calls are TRBV27 and TRBJ1-1, with D unresolved. Germline loops: CDR1 MNHEY, CDR2 SMNVEV (reference sequence). The CDR3 loop spans 15 amino acids. Trimming shortened V by 3 bases and J by 1 base, and 12 bases separated the two germline ends. CDR3 in amino acids: CASSFWPRRNTEAFF. CDR3 DNA sequence: TGTGCCAGCAGTTTCTGGCCCCGGAGGAACACTGAAGCTTTCTTT.

J is TRBJ2-3 and V is TRBV7-2, with 8 bases lining up with TRBD2. Germline lookup yields CDR1 SGHTA and CDR2 FQGNSA. The V and J ends lost 4 bases and 3 bases, in that order; junction bases with no gene match: 6. This CDR3 has 15 amino acids. The CDR3 DNA sequence: TGTGCCAGCAGCTACTCGGGGGGGCGAACAGATACGCAGTATTTT. Its protein product is CASSYSGGRTDTQYF.

This sequence joins TRBV28 and TRBJ1-2; TRBD1 matches at 7 bases. The germline V gene has CDR1 MDHEN and CDR2 SYDVKM. V was pared by 5 bases and J by 8 bases, with 11 bases of the junction left unmatched. This CDR3 has 14 residues. The CDR3 is CASSPLSTGTGYTF. The CDR3 DNA reads TGTGCCAGCAGTCCCCTCTCGACAGGGACGGGCTACACCTTC.

The genes are TRBV6-6 and TRBJ1-4; D unclear. Germline V CDR1 and CDR2: MNHNY, SVGAGI (reference sequence). V was pared by 7 bases and J by 0 bases, with 12 bases between. This CDR3 contains 15 residues. The CDR3 nucleotides read TGTGCCAGCATCGAAGTGGCTGCAACTAATGAAAAACTGTTTTTT. Protein product: CASIEVAATNEKLFF.

J is TRBJ2-2 and V is TRBV28; 12 bases match TRBD1. V lost 2 bases and J lost 7; bases outside the gene matches: 8. The length of the CDR3 is 17 residues. CDR1 and CDR2 (germline): MDHEN, SYDVKM. In nucleotides, the CDR3 is TGTGCCAGCAGTTTACGCCGTGGGACAGGGGGCGGCGGGGAGCTGTTTTTT. As protein: CASSLRRGTGGGGELFF.

The rearrangement uses TRBV29-1 and TRBJ2-6; 12 bases match TRBD1. Germline CDR1 is SQVTM and CDR2 is ANQGSEA. CDR3 size: 17 residues. V dropped 6 bases and J dropped 3; count of bases not matched to a gene: 9. CDR3 in DNA: TGCAGCGTAGGACCGGGACAGGGGGCGGGTGGGGCCAACGTCCTGACTTTC. Encoded protein: CSVGPGQGAGGANVLTF.

This clone was seen once. The V and J genes are TRBV7-8 and TRBJ2-2; no reliable D call. This CDR3 is 14 amino acids long. V gave up 1 base and J gave up 4 bases, with 7 bases separating them. Germline CDR1 and CDR2: SGHVS and FQNEAQ. CDR3 DNA sequence: TGTGCCAGCAGCTTAGGGCACCGCACCGGGGAGCTGTTTTTT. Amino acids: CASSLGHRTGELFF.

The rearrangement uses TRBV28 and TRBJ2-1, with 7 positions matching TRBD1. CDR1 is MDHEN, CDR2 SYDVKM, per germline. After removal of 7 bases from V and 7 bases from J, the junction contained 7 bases not matched to a gene. The CDR3 loop spans 13 amino acids. DNA of the CDR3: TGTGCCAGCAATATACAGGGGACAAATGAGCAGTTCTTC. Translation: CASNIQGTNEQFF.

This clone was found a few times. The chain uses TRBV28 and TRBJ2-7, with D perhaps TRBD2 (7 bases). V lost 5 bases to trimming and J lost 3 bases, with 14 bases between them. The CDR3 covers 14 residues. Germline loops: CDR1 MDHEN, CDR2 SYDVKM. CDR3 region: CASSPIGGGYEQYF. In DNA, the CDR3 is TGTGCCAGCAGTCCCATAGGGGGGGGCTACGAGCAGTACTTC.

The genes are TRBV7-2 and TRBJ2-7; D may be TRBD2 (6 bases). The CDR3 has 13 residues. Trimming shortened V by 5 bases and J by 2 bases, and 10 bases separated the two germline ends. CDR1 is SGHTA and CDR2 is FQGNSA in the germline V gene. The chain's CDR3 is CASSEGLPYEQYF. The CDR3 DNA reads TGTGCCAGCAGCGAGGGACTCCCCTACGAGCAGTACTTC.

The chain carries TRBV4-1 and TRBJ1-1; TRBD1 might be the D (6 bases). Deletions cut 2 bases from V and 3 bases from J, with 13 bases between. In germline, CDR1 is MGHRA, CDR2 YSYEKL. The CDR3 runs to 15 residues. The CDR3 bases are TGCGCCAGCAGCCAATTGCAACAGGGCTACACTGAAGCTTTCTTT. Translating it yields CASSQLQQGYTEAFF.

This clone was found once. The chain uses TRBV7-2 and TRBJ1-2, with D tentatively TRBD1 (6 bases). The CDR3 is made up of 13 amino acids. Germline CDR1 is SGHTA and CDR2 is FQGNSA. V lost 1 base and J 5 bases, leaving 8 bases between the germline ends. For the CDR3, the DNA is TGTGCCAGCAGCTTAGGGGGGACATATGGCTACACCTTC. Protein sequence: CASSLGGTYGYTF.

This chain connects TRBV27 to TRBJ2-2; 12 nucleotides match TRBD2. CDR1 MNHEY and CDR2 SMNVEV come from the germline V gene (reference sequence). This CDR3 contains 17 residues. Trimming took 4 bases from V and 2 from J; bases not matched to a gene: 5. CDR3 protein: CASSSSGRVRNTGELFF. The CDR3 nucleotides are TGTGCCAGCAGTTCTAGCGGGAGGGTCCGAAACACCGGGGAGCTGTTTTTT.

This sequence joins TRBV15 and TRBJ2-3, with D unresolved. Trimming left V 2 bases short and J 6 bases short, with 12 bases between. The CDR3 has 14 residues. Per germline, CDR1 LNHNV and CDR2 YYDKDF (reference sequence). CDR3 amino acids: CATSRRTVTDTQYF. CDR3 DNA: TGTGCCACCAGCAGAAGAACTGTAACGGATACGCAGTATTTT.

The CDR3 sequence: CASSTGGRETQYF. The CDR3, as DNA: TGTGCCAGCAGCACGGGAGGGCGAGAGACCCAGTACTTC. The V call is TRBV7-3, the J call TRBJ2-5; TRBD2 agrees at 8 bases. CDR3 length: 13 amino acids. Germline lookup yields CDR1 SGHTA and CDR2 FQGTGA. V lost 5 bases and J lost 4; bases outside the gene matches: 3.

This rearrangement joins TRBV2 to TRBJ2-1; 12 bases line up with TRBD2. With V trimmed by 3 bases and J by 7 bases, 4 bases remained unmatched. This CDR3 region has 15 residues. CDR1 and CDR2 (germline): SNHLY, FYNNEI. Here the CDR3 reads CASSDTGLAGNEQFF. CDR3 bases: TGTGCCAGCAGTGATACAGGACTAGCGGGAAATGAGCAGTTCTTC. The full variable domain, rest sourced from reference TRBV2 and TRBJ2-1, is EPEVTQTPSHQVTQMGQEVILRCVPISNHLYFYWYRQILGQKVEFLVSFYNNEISEKSEIFDDQFSVERPDGSNFTLKIRSTKLEDSAMYFCASSDTGLAGNEQFFGPGTRLTVL.

The rearrangement links TRBV29-1 to TRBJ2-3; D is uncertain. V lost 3 bases and J lost 6, with 4 bases in between. Germline lookup yields CDR1 SQVTM and CDR2 ANQGSEA. There are 10 residues in the CDR3. The CDR3 DNA reads as TGCAGCGTTGATGAGGATACGCAGTATTTT. It translates to CSVDEDTQYF.

This chain uses TRBV6-5 with TRBJ1-2; a weak D match, TRBD1 (5 bases). CDR1 is MNHEY, CDR2 SVGAGI, per germline. V lost 0 bases to trimming and J lost 6 bases, with 14 bases between them. This CDR3 has 15 amino acids. CDR3 nucleotides: TGTGCCAGCAGTTACTCAGGCGGGGCAGCAGATGGCTACACCTTC. Its protein product is CASSYSGGAADGYTF.